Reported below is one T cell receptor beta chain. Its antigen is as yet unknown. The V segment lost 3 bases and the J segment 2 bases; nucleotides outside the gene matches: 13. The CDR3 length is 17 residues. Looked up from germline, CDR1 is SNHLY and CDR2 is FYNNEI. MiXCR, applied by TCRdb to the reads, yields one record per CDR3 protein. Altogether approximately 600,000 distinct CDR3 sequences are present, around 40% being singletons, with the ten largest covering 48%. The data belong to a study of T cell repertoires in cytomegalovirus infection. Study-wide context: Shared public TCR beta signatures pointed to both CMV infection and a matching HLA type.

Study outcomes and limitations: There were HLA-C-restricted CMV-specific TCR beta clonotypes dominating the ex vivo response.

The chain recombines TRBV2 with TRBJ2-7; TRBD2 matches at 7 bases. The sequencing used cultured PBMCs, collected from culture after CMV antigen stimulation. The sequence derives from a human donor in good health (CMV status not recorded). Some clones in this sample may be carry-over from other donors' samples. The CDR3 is CASSDLLLLGGPYEQYF. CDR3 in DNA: TGTGCCAGCAGTGATTTGCTCTTGTTGGGAGGGCCCTACGAGCAGTACTTC. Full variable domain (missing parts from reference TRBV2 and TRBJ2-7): EPEVTQTPSHQVTQMGQEVILRCVPISNHLYFYWYRQILGQKVEFLVSFYNNEISEKSEIFDDQFSVERPDGSNFTLKIRSTKLEDSAMYFCASSDLLLLGGPYEQYFGPGTRLTVT.